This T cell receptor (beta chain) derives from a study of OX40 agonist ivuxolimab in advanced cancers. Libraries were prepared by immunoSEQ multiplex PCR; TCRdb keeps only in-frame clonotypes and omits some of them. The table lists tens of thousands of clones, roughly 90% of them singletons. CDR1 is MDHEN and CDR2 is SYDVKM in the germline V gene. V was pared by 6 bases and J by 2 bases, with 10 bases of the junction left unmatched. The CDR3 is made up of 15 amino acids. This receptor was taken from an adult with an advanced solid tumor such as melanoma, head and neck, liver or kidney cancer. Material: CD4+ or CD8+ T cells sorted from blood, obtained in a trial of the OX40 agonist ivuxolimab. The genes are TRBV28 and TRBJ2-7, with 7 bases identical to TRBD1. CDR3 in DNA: TGTGCCAGCAGCCCTAGACAGGGTCCCGCCTACGAGCAGTACTTC. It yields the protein CASSPRQGPAYEQYF.